The clone carrying this TCR beta chain was picked up one time. What it recognizes is unknown. These data come from a study of shared clonotypes between healthy human individuals. Overall study context: Per donor, CD8 memory used one plate, CD8 naive used two, CD4 memory used three and CD4 naive used three. Study-wide results and caveats: Among donors, clonotype sharing was expected to be affected by sequencing depth. The generation probabilities recorded for non-shared clonotypes fell below those of clonotypes shared by all four donors.

As originally analysed: Because ImmunoSEQ provided only junction sequences with no quality scores, the filtering differed. Profiled with immunoSEQ multiplex PCR; TCRdb holds only in-frame clones, not every one. That table furnishes V, J and clone size, whereas the DNA furnished D and trimming. The repertoire holds around 980,000 clones, with 70% to 80% as singletons. Sequencing was done on a sample of memory CD4+ T cells from PBMCs. Regarding subset: CD45RA-negative fraction. This receptor was obtained from a man between 18 and 35 years old in good health. Some clones in this sample may be carry-over from other donors' samples.

Here the CDR3 DNA reads TGTGCCAGCGGGTTGGAAGACACGGTTCTATACAATCAGCCCCAGCATTTT. Its translation is CASGLEDTVLYNQPQHF. The V and J genes are TRBV27 and TRBJ1-5, with unresolved D. CDR3 length equals 17 residues. Germline CDR1 MNHEY, CDR2 SMNVEV (reference sequence). V lost 8 bases and J 3 bases, leaving 23 bases between the germline ends.